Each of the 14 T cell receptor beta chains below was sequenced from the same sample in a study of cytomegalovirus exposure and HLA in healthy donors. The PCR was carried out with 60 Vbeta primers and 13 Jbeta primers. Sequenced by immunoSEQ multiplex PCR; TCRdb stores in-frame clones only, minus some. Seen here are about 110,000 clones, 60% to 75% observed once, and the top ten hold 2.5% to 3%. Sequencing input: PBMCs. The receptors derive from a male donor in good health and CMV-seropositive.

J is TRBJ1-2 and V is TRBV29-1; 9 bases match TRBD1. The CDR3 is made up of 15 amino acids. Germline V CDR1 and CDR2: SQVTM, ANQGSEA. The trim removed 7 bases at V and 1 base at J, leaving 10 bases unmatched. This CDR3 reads CSDRTTGGLNYGYTF. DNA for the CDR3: TGCAGCGACCGAACGACAGGGGGTCTTAACTATGGCTACACCTTC.

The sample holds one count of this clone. The CDR3 DNA is TGTGCCAGCAGAGTGACAGTCCAGGGCTACACCTTC. This codes for CASRVTVQGYTF. The chain has TRBV6-5 and TRBJ1-2; D is possibly TRBD1 (5 bases). Germline loops: CDR1 MNHEY, CDR2 SVGAGI. The CDR3 contains 12 residues. The V gene lost 6 bases and the J gene lost 8 bases, with 13 bases spanning the gap.

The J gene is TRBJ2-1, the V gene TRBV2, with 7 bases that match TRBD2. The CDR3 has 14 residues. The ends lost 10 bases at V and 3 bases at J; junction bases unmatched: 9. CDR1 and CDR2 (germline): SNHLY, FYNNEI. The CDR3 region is CANKLASFYNEQFF. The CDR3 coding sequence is TGTGCCAACAAACTAGCGTCCTTCTACAATGAGCAGTTCTTC.

The CDR3 DNA is TGCGCCAGCAGCCAAGATCGGAGTGGAGATACGCAGTATTTT. Translated, it gives CASSQDRSGDTQYF. This rearrangement joins TRBV4-1 to TRBJ2-3; D not certain. CDR1 and CDR2 from the germline V gene are MGHRA and YSYEKL. Trimming removed 0 bases from V and 5 bases from J, with 9 bases in between. The CDR3 spans 14 residues.

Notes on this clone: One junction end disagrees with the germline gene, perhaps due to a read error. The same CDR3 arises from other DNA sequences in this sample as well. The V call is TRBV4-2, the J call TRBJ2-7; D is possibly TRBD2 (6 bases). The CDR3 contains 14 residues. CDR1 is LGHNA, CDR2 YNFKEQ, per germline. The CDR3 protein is CASRLSGGPYEQYF. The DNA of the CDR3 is TGTGCCAGCAGGCTTAGCGGAGGGCCCTACGAGCAGTACTTT.

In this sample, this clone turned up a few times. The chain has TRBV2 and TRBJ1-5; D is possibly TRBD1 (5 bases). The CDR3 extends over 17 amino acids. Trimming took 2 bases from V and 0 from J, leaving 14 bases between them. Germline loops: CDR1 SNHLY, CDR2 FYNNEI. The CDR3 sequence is CASSESPPGYSNQPQHF. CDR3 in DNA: TGTGCCAGCAGTGAAAGCCCTCCAGGGTATAGCAATCAGCCCCAGCATTTT.

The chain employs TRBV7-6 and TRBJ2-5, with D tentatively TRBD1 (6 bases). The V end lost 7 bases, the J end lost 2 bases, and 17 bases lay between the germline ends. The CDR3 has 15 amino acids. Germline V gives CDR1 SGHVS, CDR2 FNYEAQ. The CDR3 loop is CASTAGGQQQETQYF. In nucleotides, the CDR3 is TGTGCCAGCACCGCTGGAGGACAGCAACAAGAGACCCAGTACTTC.

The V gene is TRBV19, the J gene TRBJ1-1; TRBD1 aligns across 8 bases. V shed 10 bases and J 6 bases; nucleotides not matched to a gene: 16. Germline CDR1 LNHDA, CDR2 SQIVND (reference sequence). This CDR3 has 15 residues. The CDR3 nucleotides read TGTGCCATCAGGTTCGGACAGGGAGGGTTGTCTGAAGCTTTCTTT. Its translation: CAIRFGQGGLSEAFF.

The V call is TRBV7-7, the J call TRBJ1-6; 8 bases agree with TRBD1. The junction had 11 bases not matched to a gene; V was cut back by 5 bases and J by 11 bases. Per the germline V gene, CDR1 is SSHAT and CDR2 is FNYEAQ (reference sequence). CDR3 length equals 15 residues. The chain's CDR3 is CASSDRTGPLAPLHF. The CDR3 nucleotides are TGTGCCAGCAGCGACCGGACAGGGCCATTGGCACCCCTCCACTTT. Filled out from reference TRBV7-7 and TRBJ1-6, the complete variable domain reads GAGVSQSPRYKVTKRGQDVTLRCDPISSHATLYWYQQALGQGPEFLTYFNYEAQPDKSGLPSDRFSAERPEGSISTLTIQRTEQRDSAMYRCASSDRTGPLAPLHFGNGTRLTVT.

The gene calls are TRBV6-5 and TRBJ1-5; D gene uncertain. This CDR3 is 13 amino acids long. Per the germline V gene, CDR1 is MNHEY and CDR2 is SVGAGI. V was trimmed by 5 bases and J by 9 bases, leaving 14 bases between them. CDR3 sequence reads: CASSPGGMRPQHF. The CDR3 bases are TGTGCCAGCAGTCCCGGAGGGATGCGGCCCCAGCATTTT.

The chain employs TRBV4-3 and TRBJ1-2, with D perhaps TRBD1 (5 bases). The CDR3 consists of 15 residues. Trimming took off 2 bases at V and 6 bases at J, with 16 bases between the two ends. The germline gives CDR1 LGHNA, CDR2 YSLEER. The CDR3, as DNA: TGCGCCAGCAGCCAACCCGCGGGGGGGATGGATGGCTACACCTTC. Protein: CASSQPAGGMDGYTF.

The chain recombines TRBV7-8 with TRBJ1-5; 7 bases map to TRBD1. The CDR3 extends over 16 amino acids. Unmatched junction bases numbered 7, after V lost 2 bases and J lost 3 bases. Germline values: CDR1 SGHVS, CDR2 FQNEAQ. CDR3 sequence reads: CASSLSPTGSNQPQHF. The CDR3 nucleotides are TGTGCCAGCAGCTTATCTCCGACAGGGTCCAATCAGCCCCAGCATTTT.

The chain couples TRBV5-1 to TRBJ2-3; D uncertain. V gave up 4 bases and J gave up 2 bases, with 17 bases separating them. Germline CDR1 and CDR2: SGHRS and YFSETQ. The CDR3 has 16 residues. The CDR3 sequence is CASSLQVASATDTQYF. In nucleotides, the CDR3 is TGCGCCAGCAGCCTCCAAGTTGCGAGCGCCACAGATACGCAGTATTTT. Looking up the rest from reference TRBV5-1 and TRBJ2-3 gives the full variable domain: KAGVTQTPRYLIKTRGQQVTLSCSPISGHRSVSWYQQTPGQGLQFLFEYFSETQRNKGNFPGRFSGRQFSNSRSEMNVSTLELGDSALYLCASSLQVASATDTQYFGPGTRLTVL.

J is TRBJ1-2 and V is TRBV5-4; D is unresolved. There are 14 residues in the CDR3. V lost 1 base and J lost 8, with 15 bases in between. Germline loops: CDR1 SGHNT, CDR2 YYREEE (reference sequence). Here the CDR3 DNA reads TGTGCCAGCAGCTTGACCACACAAATCGGGGGCTACACCTTC. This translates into CASSLTTQIGGYTF.